This TCR beta chain was observed in a study of blood T cell repertoires in COVID-19. Original data processing: Estimation of nucleated cell counts was performed using reference gene primer amplification. The table came from immunoSEQ multiplex PCR; TCRdb's copy has only in-frame clones and leaves some out. V and J calls and clone size come straight from that table; D and trimming were deduced from the DNA. The sample consists of about 270,000 clones, about 88% of them appearing once. The CDR3 sequence is 16 residues long. Germline CDR1 SGHAT, CDR2 FQNNGV. The trim removed 3 bases at V and 3 bases at J, leaving 8 bases unmatched. Among Cohort 3 donors, those recovered had two negative PCRs, clearance, or symptom resolution. This clone was counted a single time.

The chain recombines TRBV11-2 with TRBJ2-7, with TRBD1 matching 10 bases. This TCR was sampled from a woman between 45 and 60 years old who had recovered from COVID-19. Sample: PBMCs or T cells enriched from blood (not recorded which). The CDR3 DNA reads as TGTGCCAGCAGCTTTAACCCGGGACAGGGGATCTACGAGCAGTACTTC. It encodes CASSFNPGQGIYEQYF.